Presented here are 4 T cell receptor beta chains from one specimen sequenced in a study of T cell responses to AZD1222 COVID-19 vaccine. Repertoires were generated with immunoSEQ multiplex PCR, while TCRdb's copy carries only in-frame clones and drops some. The sample yields approximately 300,000 clones, 85% to 95% seen once. Sequencing used peripheral blood, obtained 28 days after the second AZD1222 dose. These receptor sequences come from an adult who received the AZD1222 COVID-19 vaccine.

The gene calls are TRBV4-1 and TRBJ1-5; weak D call: TRBD1 (5 bases). The CDR3 spans 13 residues. Germline V CDR1 and CDR2: MGHRA, YSYEKL. V lost 5 bases and J lost 3, with 8 bases in between. The CDR3 sequence is CASSYGANQPQHF. CDR3 nucleotides: TGCGCCAGCAGCTACGGGGCCAATCAGCCCCAGCATTTT.

The chain carries TRBV28 and TRBJ2-1; 12 bases agree with TRBD1. The CDR3 consists of 14 residues. V was pared by 5 bases and J by 8 bases, with 4 bases of the junction left unmatched. CDR1 is MDHEN and CDR2 is SYDVKM in the germline V gene. CDR3 amino acids: CASSLGQGAYEQFF. CDR3 DNA sequence: TGTGCCAGCAGTCTGGGACAGGGGGCGTATGAGCAGTTCTTC.

The genes are TRBV28 and TRBJ1-1, with D tentatively TRBD1 (5 bases). Germline V gives CDR1 MDHEN, CDR2 SYDVKM. Trimming took 6 bases from V and 1 from J, leaving 15 bases between them. The CDR3 extends over 15 amino acids. This CDR3 is CASRKRGLSNTEAFF. The CDR3 DNA sequence: TGTGCCAGCAGGAAGAGGGGCCTTTCGAACACTGAAGCTTTCTTT.

The rearrangement uses TRBV28 and TRBJ1-2, with D perhaps TRBD1 (5 bases). The germline gives CDR1 MDHEN, CDR2 SYDVKM. Trimming removed 5 bases from V and 7 bases from J, with 8 bases in between. CDR3 length: 11 amino acids. CDR3 sequence: CASSRRVGYTF. As DNA, the CDR3 is TGTGCCAGCAGTCGCAGGGTTGGCTACACCTTC.